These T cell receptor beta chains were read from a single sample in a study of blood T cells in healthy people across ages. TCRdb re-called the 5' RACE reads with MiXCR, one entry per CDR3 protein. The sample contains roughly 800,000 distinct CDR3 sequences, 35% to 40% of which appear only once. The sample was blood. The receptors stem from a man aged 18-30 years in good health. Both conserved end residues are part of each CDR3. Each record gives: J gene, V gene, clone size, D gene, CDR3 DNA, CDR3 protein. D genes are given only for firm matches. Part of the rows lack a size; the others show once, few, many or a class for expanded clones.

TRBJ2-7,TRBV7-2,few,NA,TGTGCCAGCAGCCCGGTTCTAGGTCCCTACGAGCAGTACTTC,CASSPVLGPYEQYF
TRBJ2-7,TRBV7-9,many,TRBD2,TGTGCCAGCAGCTCTGGACTAGCTCCGGGCAATGAGCAGTACTTC,CASSSGLAPGNEQYF
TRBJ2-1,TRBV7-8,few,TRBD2,TGTGCCAGCAGCTTAGGCGGGAGGGGCCCCTACAATGAGCAGTTCTTC,CASSLGGRGPYNEQFF
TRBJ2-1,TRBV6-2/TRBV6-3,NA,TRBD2,TGTGCCAGCAGTTCCTTAACTAGCGGGGGGGCTAATGAGCAGTTCTTC,CASSSLTSGGANEQFF
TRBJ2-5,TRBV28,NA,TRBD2,TGTACCAGCACATGGGAGGGAGGGTCAGAGACCCAGTACTTC,CTSTWEGGSETQYF
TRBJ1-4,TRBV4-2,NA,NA,TGTGCCAACAGCCAAGGTCGCGGGTCTAATGAAAAACTGTTTTTT,CANSQGRGSNEKLFF
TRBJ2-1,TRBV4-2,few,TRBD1,TGTGCCAGCAGCCAAGAGAATCGGCAGGGGGACAATGAGCAGTTCTTC,CASSQENRQGDNEQFF
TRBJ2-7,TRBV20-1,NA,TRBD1,TGCAGTGCCCAGCGAGCGGGACAGGGGATCTACGAGCAGTACTTC,CSAQRAGQGIYEQYF
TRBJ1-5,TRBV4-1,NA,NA,TGCGCCAGCAGCCACCCCTCGGTGGACTCCAATCAGCCCCAGCATTTT,CASSHPSVDSNQPQHF
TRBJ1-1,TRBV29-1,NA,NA,TGCAGCGTCGCGGGGGCTACAATTGAAGCTTTCTTT,CSVAGATIEAFF
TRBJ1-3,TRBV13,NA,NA,TGTGCCAGCGGAGAGGACTCTGGAAGCACCATATATTTT,CASGEDSGSTIYF
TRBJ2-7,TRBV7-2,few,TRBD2,TGTGCCAGCAGCTTAGGGGGAGGGGTGACCTACGAGCAGTACTTC,CASSLGGGVTYEQYF
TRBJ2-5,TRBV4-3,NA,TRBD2,TGCGCCAGCAGCCAAGATGTGCCTAGCGGGGGGGCCGGAGAGACCCAGTACTTC,CASSQDVPSGGAGETQYF
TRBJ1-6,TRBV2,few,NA,TGTGCCAGCACCTTGGACGGGACGGTCAATTCACCCCTCCACTTT,CASTLDGTVNSPLHF
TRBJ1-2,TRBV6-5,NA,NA,TGTGCCAGCAGTTACGGCCGTCCTTTCTCAGCTAACTATGGCTACACCTTC,CASSYGRPFSANYGYTF
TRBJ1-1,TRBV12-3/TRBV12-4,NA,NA,TGTGCCAGCAGTTTGAACAGCGTGAACACTGAAGCTTTCTTT,CASSLNSVNTEAFF
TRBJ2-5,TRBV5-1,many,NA,TGCGCCAGCAGCGCGGGACAGTGGGATCAAGAGACCCAGTACTTC,CASSAGQWDQETQYF
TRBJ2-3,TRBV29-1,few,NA,TGCAGCGTTAAGTACGGGGCTTTGGATACGCAGTATTTT,CSVKYGALDTQYF
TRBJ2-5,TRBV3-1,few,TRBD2,TGTGCCAGCAGCCAAGATGTAGCGGGGGGTGAGACCCAGTACTTC,CASSQDVAGGETQYF
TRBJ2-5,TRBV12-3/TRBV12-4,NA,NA,TGTACCAGCAGTTTAGACGATGAGCAGTACTTC,CTSSLDDEQYF
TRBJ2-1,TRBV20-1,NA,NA,TGCAGTGCTAGCCGGGCCTACAATGAGCAGTTCTTC,CSASRAYNEQFF
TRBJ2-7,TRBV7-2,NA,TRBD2,TGTGCCAGCAGCTTACGGGGTCTCCAGCGGGGGGCCTACTACGAGCAGTACTTC,CASSLRGLQRGAYYEQYF
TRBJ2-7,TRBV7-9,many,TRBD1,TGTGCCAGCAGCTTTTCGTCGGGGAGACAGGGCGTCGGATTCTCCTACGAGCAGTACTTC,CASSFSSGRQGVGFSYEQYF
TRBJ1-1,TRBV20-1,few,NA,TGCAGTGCTAGAGTGGCAGGGAGGGTAGCTGAAGCTTTCTTT,CSARVAGRVAEAFF
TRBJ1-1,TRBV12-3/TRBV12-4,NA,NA,TGTGCCAGCACCCCCGGTCCCGGCGGCACTGAAGCTTTCTTT,CASTPGPGGTEAFF
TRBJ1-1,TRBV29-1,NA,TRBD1,TGCAGCGTGGGACAGGGGGCTGAAGCTTTCTTT,CSVGQGAEAFF
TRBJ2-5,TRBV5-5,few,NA,TGTGCCAGCAGCTGGAACCCCAAGTACAATGAGCAGTACTTC,CASSWNPKYNEQYF
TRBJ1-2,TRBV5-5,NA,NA,TGTGCCAGCAGCTTTTACTCCGGCTATGGCTACACCTTC,CASSFYSGYGYTF
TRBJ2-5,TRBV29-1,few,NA,TGCAGCGTTTTACGGGAAGAGACCCAGTACTTC,CSVLREETQYF
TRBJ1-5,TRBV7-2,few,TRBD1,TGTGCCAGCACCCAGGGGGACGGACCACCTAATCAGCCCCAGCATTTT,CASTQGDGPPNQPQHF
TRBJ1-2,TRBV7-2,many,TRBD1,TGTGCCAGCAGCCCGGGACAGGGGGTTTTAGGCTACACCTTC,CASSPGQGVLGYTF
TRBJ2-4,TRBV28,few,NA,TGTGCCAGCAGTCCCGGGGCAGCAAACATTCAGTACTTC,CASSPGAANIQYF
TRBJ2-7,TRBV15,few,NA,TGTGCCACCGGGCCGATGAATGACCCCTACGAGCAGTACTTC,CATGPMNDPYEQYF
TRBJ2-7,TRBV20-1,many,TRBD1,TGCAGTGCCCCACGGTCAGGGGGCATGTACGAGCAGTACTTC,CSAPRSGGMYEQYF
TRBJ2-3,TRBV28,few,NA,TGTGCCAGCAGTTTATTTACAGGCACAGATACGCAGTATTTT,CASSLFTGTDTQYF
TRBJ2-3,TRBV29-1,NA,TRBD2,TGCAGCGTTGGGCTAGCGGGGGTGGCAGATACGCAGTATTTT,CSVGLAGVADTQYF
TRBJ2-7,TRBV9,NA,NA,TGTGCCAGCAGCGTGGCAGGGAGCAGTGAGCAGTACTTC,CASSVAGSSEQYF
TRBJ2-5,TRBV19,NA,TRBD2,TGTGCCAGTAGCGGACTAGGCAGCTTTTCCCAGTACTTC,CASSGLGSFSQYF
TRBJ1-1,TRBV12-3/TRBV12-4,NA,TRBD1,TGTGCCAGCAGAAATTCCGGGACAGAGGACGACACTGAAGCTTTCTTT,CASRNSGTEDDTEAFF
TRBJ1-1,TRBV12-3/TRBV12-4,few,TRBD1,TGTGCCAGCAGTTTAACAGGGGGCGTCACTGAAGCTTTCTTT,CASSLTGGVTEAFF
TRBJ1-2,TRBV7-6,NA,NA,TGTGCCAGCAGCCCAACAGAATCCAGCGGCTACACCTTC,CASSPTESSGYTF
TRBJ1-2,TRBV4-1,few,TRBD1,TGCGCCAGCAGCCAAGGGACAGGGAGTGTCCCCTATGGCTACACCTTC,CASSQGTGSVPYGYTF
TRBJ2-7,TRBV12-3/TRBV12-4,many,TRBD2,TGTGCCAGCAATCGGGGGGGCAGTTACGAGCAGTACTTC,CASNRGGSYEQYF
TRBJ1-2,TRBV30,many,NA,TGTGCCTGGAGTGGTTACGCGGCCGCGGGCTACACCTTC,CAWSGYAAAGYTF
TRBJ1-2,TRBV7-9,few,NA,TGTGCCAGCAGCTTTCGGTCAGGGTATGGCTACACCTTC,CASSFRSGYGYTF
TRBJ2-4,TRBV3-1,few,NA,TGTGCCAGCAGCCAAGTTGGTCGGAGGTTGAACATTCAGTACTTC,CASSQVGRRLNIQYF